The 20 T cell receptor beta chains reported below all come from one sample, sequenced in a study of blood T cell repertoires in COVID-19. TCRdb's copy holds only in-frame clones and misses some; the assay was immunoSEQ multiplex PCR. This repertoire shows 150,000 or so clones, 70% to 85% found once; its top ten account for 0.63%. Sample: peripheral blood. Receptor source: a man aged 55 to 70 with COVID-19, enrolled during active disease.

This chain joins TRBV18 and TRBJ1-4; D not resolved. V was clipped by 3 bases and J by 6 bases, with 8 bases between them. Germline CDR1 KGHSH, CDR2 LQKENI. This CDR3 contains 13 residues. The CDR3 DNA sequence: TGTGCCAGCTCACCCGCGGGAGATGAAAAACTGTTTTTT. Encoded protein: CASSPAGDEKLFF. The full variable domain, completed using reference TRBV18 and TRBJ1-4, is NAGVMQNPRHLVRRRGQEARLRCSPMKGHSHVYWYRQLPEEGLKFMVYLQKENIIDESGMPKERFSAEFPKEGPSILRIQQVVRGDSAAYFCASSPAGDEKLFFGSGTQLSVL.

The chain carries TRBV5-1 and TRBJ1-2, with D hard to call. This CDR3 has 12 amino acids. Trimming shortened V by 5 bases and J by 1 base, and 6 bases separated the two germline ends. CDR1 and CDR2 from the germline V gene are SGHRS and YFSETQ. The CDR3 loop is CASREGNYGYTF. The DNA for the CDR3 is TGCGCCAGCAGGGAGGGTAACTATGGCTACACCTTC.

CDR3: CASSGGQARSGANVLTF. CDR3 coding DNA: TGTGCCAGCAGCGGGGGACAGGCGCGCTCTGGGGCCAACGTCCTGACTTTC. The chain has TRBV11-3 and TRBJ2-6; 8 bases map to TRBD1. This CDR3 is 17 amino acids long. Germline values: CDR1 SGHNT, CDR2 YENEEA. Trimming cost V 5 bases and J 0 bases; bases outside gene matches: 6.

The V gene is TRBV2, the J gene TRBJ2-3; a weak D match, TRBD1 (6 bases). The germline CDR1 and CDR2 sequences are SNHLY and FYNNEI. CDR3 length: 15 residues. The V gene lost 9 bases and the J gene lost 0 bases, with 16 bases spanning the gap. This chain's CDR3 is CASEQQGSSTDTQYF. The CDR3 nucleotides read TGTGCCAGTGAGCAACAGGGCTCTAGCACAGATACGCAGTATTTT. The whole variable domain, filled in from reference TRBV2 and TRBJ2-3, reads EPEVTQTPSHQVTQMGQEVILRCVPISNHLYFYWYRQILGQKVEFLVSFYNNEISEKSEIFDDQFSVERPDGSNFTLKIRSTKLEDSAMYFCASEQQGSSTDTQYFGPGTRLTVL.

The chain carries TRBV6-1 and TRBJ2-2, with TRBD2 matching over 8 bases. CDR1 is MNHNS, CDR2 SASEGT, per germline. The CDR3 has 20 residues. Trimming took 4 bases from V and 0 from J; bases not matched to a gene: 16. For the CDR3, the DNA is TGTGCCAGCAGTGCCCTGGCGGGGGGTCGGGGCAGCTCGAACACCGGGGAGCTGTTTTTT. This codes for CASSALAGGRGSSNTGELFF.

The CDR3 protein is CASSLARGGADTQYF. The CDR3 DNA sequence: TGTGCCAGCAGCTTGGCTCGGGGGGGCGCAGATACGCAGTATTTT. This chain links TRBV5-4 with TRBJ2-3; 8 bases line up with TRBD2. CDR1 is SGHNT and CDR2 is YYREEE in the germline V gene (reference sequence). The CDR3 loop spans 15 amino acids. V was clipped by 0 bases and J by 4 bases; unmatched bases: 4.

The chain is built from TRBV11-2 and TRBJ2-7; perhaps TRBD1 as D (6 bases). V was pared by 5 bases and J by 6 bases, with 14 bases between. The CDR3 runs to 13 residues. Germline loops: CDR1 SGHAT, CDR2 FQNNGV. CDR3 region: CASSPGQFGEQYF. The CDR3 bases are TGTGCCAGCAGCCCCGGACAGTTTGGCGAGCAGTACTTC.

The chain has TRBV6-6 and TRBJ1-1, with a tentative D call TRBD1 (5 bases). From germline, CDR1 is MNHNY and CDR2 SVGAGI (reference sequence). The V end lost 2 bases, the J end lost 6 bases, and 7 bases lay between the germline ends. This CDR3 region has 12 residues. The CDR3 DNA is TGTGCCAGCAGTTACCTCAGGGCTGAAGCTTTCTTT. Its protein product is CASSYLRAEAFF.

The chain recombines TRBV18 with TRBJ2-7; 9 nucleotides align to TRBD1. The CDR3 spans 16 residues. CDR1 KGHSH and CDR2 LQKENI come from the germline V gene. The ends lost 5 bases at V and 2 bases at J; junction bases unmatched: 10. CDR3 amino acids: CASSSDRDRVAYEQYF. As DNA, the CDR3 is TGTGCCAGCTCATCCGACCGGGACAGGGTCGCCTACGAGCAGTACTTC.

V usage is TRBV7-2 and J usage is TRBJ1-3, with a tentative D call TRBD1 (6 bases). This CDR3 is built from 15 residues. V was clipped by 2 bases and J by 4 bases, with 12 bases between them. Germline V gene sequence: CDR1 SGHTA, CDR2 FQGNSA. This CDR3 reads CASSLRGQQGNTIYF. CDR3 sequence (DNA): TGTGCCAGCAGCTTACGTGGACAGCAAGGAAACACCATATATTTT.

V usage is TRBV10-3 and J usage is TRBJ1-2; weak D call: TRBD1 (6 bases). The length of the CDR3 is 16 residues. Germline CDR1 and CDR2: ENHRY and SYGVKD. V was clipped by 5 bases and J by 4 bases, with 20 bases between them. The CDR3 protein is CAISSGQPTSVYGYTF. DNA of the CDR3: TGTGCCATCAGTTCCGGACAGCCTACTAGCGTCTATGGCTACACCTTC.

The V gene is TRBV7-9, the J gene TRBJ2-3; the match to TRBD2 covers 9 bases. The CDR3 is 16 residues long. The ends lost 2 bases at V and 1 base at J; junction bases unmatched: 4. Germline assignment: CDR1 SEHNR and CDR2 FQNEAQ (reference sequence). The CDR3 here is CASSLLSGGRTDTQYF. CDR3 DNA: TGTGCCAGCAGCTTACTAAGCGGGGGGCGCACAGATACGCAGTATTTT. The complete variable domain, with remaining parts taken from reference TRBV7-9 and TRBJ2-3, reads DTGVSQNPRHKITKRGQNVTFRCDPISEHNRLYWYRQTLGQGPEFLTYFQNEAQLEKSRLLSDRFSAERPKGSFSTLEIQRTEQGDSAMYLCASSLLSGGRTDTQYFGPGTRLTVL.

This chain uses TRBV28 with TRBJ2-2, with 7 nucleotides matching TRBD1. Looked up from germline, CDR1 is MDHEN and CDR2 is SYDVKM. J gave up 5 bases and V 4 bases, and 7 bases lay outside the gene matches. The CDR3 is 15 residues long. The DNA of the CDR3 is TGTGCCAGCAGTTCTCCGGGACAGCTGACCGGGGAGCTGTTTTTT. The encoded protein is CASSSPGQLTGELFF. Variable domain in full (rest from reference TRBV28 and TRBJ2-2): DVKVTQSSRYLVKRTGEKVFLECVQDMDHENMFWYRQDPGLGLRLIYFSYDVKMKEKGDIPEGYSVSREKKERFSLILESASTNQTSMYLCASSSPGQLTGELFFGEGSRLTVL.

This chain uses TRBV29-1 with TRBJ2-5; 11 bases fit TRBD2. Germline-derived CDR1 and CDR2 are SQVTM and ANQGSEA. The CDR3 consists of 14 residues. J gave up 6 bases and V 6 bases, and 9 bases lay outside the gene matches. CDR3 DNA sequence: TGCAGCGTACCACTAGCGGGAGCATTAAAGACCCAGTACTTC. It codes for CSVPLAGALKTQYF.

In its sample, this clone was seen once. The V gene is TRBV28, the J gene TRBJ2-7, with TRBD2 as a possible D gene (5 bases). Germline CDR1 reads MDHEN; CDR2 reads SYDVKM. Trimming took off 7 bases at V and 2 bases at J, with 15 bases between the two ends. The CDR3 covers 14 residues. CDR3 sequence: CASMRVLLTYEQYF. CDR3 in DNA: TGTGCCAGCATGAGGGTTCTCCTTACCTACGAGCAGTACTTC.

The CDR3 spells CASSYLYGYTF. For the CDR3, the DNA is TGTGCCAGCAGTTACTTATATGGCTACACCTTC. The chain recombines TRBV12-3 or TRBV12-4 with TRBJ1-2; unclear D gene. CDR3 length: 11 residues. V lost 4 bases and J 5 bases, leaving 5 bases between the germline ends.

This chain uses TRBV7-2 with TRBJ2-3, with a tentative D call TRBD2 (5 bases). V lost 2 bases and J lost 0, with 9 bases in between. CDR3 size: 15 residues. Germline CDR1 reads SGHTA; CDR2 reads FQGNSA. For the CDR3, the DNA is TGTGCCAGCAGCTTACGTAGAGGGAGCACAGATACGCAGTATTTT. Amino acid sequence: CASSLRRGSTDTQYF.

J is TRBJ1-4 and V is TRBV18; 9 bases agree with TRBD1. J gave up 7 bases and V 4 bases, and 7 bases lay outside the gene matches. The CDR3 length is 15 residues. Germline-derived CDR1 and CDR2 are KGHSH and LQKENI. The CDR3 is CASSLDRGRGEKLFF. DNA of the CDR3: TGTGCCAGCTCACTGGACAGGGGTAGGGGTGAAAAACTGTTTTTT. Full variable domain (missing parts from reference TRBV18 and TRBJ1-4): NAGVMQNPRHLVRRRGQEARLRCSPMKGHSHVYWYRQLPEEGLKFMVYLQKENIIDESGMPKERFSAEFPKEGPSILRIQQVVRGDSAAYFCASSLDRGRGEKLFFGSGTQLSVL.

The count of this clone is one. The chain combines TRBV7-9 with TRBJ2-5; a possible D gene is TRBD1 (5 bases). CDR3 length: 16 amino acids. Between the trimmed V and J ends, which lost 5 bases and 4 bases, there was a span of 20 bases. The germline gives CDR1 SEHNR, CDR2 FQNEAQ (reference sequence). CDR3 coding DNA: TGTGCCAGCAGCCTAGTGGGGCAGGCCACACGAGAGACCCAGTACTTC. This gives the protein CASSLVGQATRETQYF.

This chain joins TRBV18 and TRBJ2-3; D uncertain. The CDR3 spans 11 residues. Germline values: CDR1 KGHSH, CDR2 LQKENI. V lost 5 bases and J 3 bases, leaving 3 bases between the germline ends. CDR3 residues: CASSSTDTQYF. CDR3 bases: TGTGCCAGCTCATCGACAGATACGCAGTATTTT.